The present T cell receptor beta chain was sequenced within a study of blood T cell repertoires in COVID-19. At the level of the study: Samples taken during acute and convalescent COVID-19 were collected in the United States, Italy and Spain. T cells, B-cell-depleted T cells, or PBMCs provided the cDNA or gDNA that served as material.

The J segment lost 8 bases and the V segment lost 2 bases, leaving 4 bases of the junction unmatched. The CDR3 sequence is 14 residues long. From germline, CDR1 is PRHDT and CDR2 FYEKMQ (reference sequence). Enrolment of Seattle patients took place during active infection, and they were followed longitudinally. This clone was picked up one time. In the study's own analysis: Reference gene primer amplification gave nucleated cell count estimates. Profiling relied on immunoSEQ multiplex PCR, and the TCRdb table lists in-frame clones only, not all of them. That table supplies the V and J calls and clone size; D and trimming were determined from the DNA. The sample has about 170,000 clones; roughly 80% are singletons.

The sample was peripheral blood. V and J are TRBV13 and TRBJ1-3; 9 positions agree with TRBD1. This TCR derives from a woman aged 35 to 49 with COVID-19, enrolled during active disease. CDR3 protein: CASSLPGQGDTIYF. CDR3 coding DNA: TGTGCCAGCAGCTTACCGGGACAGGGAGACACCATATATTTT.